This T cell receptor (beta chain) comes out of a study of sequential checkpoint blockade in melanoma. Study details: TCRbeta immunosequencing was performed on DNA from 75 to 95 pretreatment melanoma tumor samples. Matched biopsies came pretreatment and at week 13 for 20 to 25 patients. General study points: Mutational load did not correlate with tumor T-cell fraction or clonality.

Trimming left V 0 bases short and J 4 bases short, with 6 bases between. The germline CDR1 and CDR2 sequences are LGHNT and FRNRAP. The CDR3 is 14 residues long. Treatment defined: randomized to nivolumab then ipilimumab (arm A) or the reverse (arm B). Patients had received no earlier DNA-damaging chemotherapy. Libraries were prepared by immunoSEQ multiplex PCR; TCRdb keeps only in-frame clonotypes and omits some of them. Of approximately 13,000 clones in the sample, around 25% were seen once. Comments on this clone: Its target is not known.

This TCR came from a human donor with melanoma. This chain connects TRBV12-5 to TRBJ2-2; D is possibly TRBD2 (5 bases). This specimen consisted of tumor tissue (inferred from file names), obtained from a patient given nivolumab and ipilimumab in sequence. The CDR3 nucleotides are TGTGCTAGTGGTTTGGTGAGCGGCACCGGGGAGCTGTTTTTT. This codes for CASGLVSGTGELFF.